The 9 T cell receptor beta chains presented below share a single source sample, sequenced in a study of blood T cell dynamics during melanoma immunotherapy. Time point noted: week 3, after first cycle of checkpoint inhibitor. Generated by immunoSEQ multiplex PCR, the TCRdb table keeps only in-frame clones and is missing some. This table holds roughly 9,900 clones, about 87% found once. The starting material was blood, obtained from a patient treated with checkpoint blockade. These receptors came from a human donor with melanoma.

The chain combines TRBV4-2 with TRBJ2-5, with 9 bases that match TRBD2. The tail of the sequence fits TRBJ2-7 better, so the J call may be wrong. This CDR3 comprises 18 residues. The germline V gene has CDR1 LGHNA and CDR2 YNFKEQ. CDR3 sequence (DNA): TGTGCCAGCAGCCAAGAGCGGGTGAGCGGGGGGACGTCCTACGAGCAGTACTTC. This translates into CASSQERVSGGTSYEQYF.

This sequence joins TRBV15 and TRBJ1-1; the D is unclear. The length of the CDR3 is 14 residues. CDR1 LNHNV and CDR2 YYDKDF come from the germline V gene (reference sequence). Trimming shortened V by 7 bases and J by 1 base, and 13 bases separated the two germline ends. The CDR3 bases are TGTGCCACCAATCGAGGCACTGAGAACACTGAAGCTTTCTTT. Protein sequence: CATNRGTENTEAFF.

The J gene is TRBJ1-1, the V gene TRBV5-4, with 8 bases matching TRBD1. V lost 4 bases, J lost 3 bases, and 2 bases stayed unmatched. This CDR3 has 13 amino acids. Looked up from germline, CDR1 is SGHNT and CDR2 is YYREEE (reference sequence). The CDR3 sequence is CASSGQGDTEAFF. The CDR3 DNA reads TGTGCCAGCAGCGGACAGGGAGACACTGAAGCTTTCTTT.

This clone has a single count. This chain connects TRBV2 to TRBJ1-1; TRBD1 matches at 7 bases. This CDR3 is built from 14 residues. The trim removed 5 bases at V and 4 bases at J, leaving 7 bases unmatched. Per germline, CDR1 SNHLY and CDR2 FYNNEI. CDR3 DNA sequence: TGTGCCAGCAGTCGACAGGGCCCTACCACTGAAGCTTTCTTT. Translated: CASSRQGPTTEAFF.

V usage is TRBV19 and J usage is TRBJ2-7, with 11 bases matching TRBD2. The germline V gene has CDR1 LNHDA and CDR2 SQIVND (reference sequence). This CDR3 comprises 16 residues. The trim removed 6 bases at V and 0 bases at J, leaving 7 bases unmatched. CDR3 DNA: TGTGCCAGTAGGGAAACTAGCGGGGGTCTCTCCTACGAGCAGTACTTC. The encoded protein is CASRETSGGLSYEQYF.

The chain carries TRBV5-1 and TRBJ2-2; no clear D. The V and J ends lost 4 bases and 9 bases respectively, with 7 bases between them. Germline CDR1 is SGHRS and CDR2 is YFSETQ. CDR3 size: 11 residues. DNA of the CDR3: TGCGCCAGCAGCGAGGAAAGGGAGCTGTTTTTT. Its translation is CASSEERELFF.

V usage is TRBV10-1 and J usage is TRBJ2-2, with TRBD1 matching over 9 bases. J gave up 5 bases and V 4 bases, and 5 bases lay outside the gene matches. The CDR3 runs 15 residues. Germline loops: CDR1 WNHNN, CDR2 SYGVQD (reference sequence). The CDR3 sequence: CASSGGTGRTGELFF. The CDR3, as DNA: TGCGCCAGCAGTGGGGGGACAGGGAGGACCGGGGAGCTGTTTTTT.

CDR3 in amino acids: CAISESIGLSEAFF. The CDR3 region has the DNA TGTGCCATCAGTGAGTCGATAGGGCTAAGTGAAGCTTTCTTT. The V gene is TRBV10-3, the J gene TRBJ1-1; D unclear. Trimming left V 0 bases short and J 7 bases short, with 12 bases between. The V gene's germline CDR1 is ENHRY and CDR2 SYGVKD. This CDR3 comprises 14 residues.

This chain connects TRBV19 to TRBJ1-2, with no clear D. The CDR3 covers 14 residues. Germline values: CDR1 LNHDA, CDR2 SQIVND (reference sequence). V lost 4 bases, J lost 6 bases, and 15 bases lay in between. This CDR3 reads CASSNRAGVDGYTF. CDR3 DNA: TGTGCCAGTAGTAATCGGGCAGGTGTCGATGGCTACACCTTC. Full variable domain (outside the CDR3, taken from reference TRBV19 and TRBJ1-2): DGGITQSPKYLFRKEGQNVTLSCEQNLNHDAMYWYRQDPGQGLRLIYYSQIVNDFQKGDIAEGYSVSREKKESFPLTVTSAQKNPTAFYLCASSNRAGVDGYTFGSGTRLTVV.